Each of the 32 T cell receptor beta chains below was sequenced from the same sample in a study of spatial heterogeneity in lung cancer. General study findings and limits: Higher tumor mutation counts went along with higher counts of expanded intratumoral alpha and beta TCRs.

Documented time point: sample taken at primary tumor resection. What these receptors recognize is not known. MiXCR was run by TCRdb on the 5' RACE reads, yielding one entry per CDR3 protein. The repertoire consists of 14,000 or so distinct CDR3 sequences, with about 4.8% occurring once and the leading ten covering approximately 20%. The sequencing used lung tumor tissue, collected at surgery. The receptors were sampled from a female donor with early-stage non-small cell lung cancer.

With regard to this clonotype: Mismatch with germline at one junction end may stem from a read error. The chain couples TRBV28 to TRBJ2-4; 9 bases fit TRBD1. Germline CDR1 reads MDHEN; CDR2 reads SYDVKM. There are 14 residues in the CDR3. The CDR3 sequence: CAGSPGTGINIQYF. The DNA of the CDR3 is TGTGCCGGCAGTCCTGGGACAGGGATAAACATTCAGTACTTC. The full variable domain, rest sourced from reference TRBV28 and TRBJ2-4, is DVKVTQSSRYLVKRTGEKVFLECVQDMDHENMFWYRQDPGLGLRLIYFSYDVKMKEKGDIPEGYSVSREKKERFSLILESASTNQTSMYLCAGSPGTGINIQYFGAGTRLSVL.

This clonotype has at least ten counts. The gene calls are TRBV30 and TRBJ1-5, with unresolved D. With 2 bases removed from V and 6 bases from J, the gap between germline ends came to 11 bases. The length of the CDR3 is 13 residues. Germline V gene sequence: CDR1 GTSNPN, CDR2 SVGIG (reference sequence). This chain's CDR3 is CAWSIGVSQPQHF. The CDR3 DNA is TGTGCCTGGAGTATTGGGGTGAGTCAGCCCCAGCATTTT.

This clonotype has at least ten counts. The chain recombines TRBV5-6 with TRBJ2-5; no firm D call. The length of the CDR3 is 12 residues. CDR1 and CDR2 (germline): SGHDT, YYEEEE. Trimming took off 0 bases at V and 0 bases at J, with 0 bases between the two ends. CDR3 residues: CASSLDQETQYF. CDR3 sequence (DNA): TGTGCCAGCAGCTTGGACCAAGAGACCCAGTACTTC.

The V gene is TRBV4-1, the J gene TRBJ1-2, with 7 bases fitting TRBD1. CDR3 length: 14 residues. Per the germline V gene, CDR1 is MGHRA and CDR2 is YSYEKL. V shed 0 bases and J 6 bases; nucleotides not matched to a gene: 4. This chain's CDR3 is CASSQDGQVDGYTF. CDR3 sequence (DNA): TGCGCCAGCAGCCAAGACGGACAGGTCGATGGCTACACCTTC.

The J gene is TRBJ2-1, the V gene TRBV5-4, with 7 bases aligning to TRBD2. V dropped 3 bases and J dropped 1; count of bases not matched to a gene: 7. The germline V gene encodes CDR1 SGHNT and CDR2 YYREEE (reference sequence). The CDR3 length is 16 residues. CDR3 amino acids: CASSSRASGSYNEQFF. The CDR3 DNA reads TGTGCCAGCAGCTCCCGTGCTAGCGGATCCTACAATGAGCAGTTCTTC.

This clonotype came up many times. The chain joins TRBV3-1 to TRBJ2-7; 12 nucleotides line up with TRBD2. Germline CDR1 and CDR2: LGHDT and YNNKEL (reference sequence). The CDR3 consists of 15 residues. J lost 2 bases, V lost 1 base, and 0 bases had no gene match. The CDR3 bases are TGTGCCAGCAGCCAAGGGACTAGCGGGGCCTACGAGCAGTACTTC. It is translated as CASSQGTSGAYEQYF.

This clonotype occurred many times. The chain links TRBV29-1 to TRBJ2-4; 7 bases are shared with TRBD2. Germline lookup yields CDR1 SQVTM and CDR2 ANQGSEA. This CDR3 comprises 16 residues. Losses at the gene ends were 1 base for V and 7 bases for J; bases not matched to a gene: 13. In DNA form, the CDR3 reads TGCAGCGTTGAAGCAGGTCCCAAGAGGGAGGGCAACATTCAGTACTTC. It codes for CSVEAGPKREGNIQYF.

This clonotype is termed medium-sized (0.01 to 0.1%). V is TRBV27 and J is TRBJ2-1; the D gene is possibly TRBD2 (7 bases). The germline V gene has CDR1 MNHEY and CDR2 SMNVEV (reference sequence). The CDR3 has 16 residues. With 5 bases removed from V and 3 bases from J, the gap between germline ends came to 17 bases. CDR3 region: CASSATRGAFYNEQFF. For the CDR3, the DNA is TGTGCCAGCAGTGCCACCCGGGGGGCCTTCTACAATGAGCAGTTCTTC.

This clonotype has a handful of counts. Written as DNA, the CDR3 is TGTGCCAGCAGCTTAGGCAGGACGGAGCAATGGCCCCAGCATTTT. Translating gives CASSLGRTEQWPQHF. The rearrangement uses TRBV7-2 and TRBJ1-5; D unresolved. Germline assignment: CDR1 SGHTA and CDR2 FQGNSA. The CDR3 consists of 15 residues. The V end was cut by 1 base, the J end by 9 bases, with 16 bases between.

In nucleotides, the CDR3 is TGTGCCAGCAGTCTCAACCTTCAGGGGGCCTACGAGCAGTACTTC. Translated, it gives CASSLNLQGAYEQYF. This sequence joins TRBV6-2 or TRBV6-3 and TRBJ2-7; 7 bases are a match to TRBD1. Germline V CDR1 and CDR2: MNHEY, SVGEGT. There are 15 residues in the CDR3. The ends lost 5 bases at V and 2 bases at J; junction bases unmatched: 9.

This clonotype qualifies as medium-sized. The CDR3 loop reads CASSGLGLAFPEQFF. CDR3 DNA: TGTGCCAGCAGCGGGCTGGGACTAGCCTTTCCTGAGCAGTTCTTC. This rearrangement joins TRBV13 to TRBJ2-1; 9 bases line up with TRBD2. V gave up 5 bases and J gave up 9 bases; unmatched junction bases: 11. The V gene's germline CDR1 is PRHDT and CDR2 FYEKMQ (reference sequence). This CDR3 is 15 amino acids long.

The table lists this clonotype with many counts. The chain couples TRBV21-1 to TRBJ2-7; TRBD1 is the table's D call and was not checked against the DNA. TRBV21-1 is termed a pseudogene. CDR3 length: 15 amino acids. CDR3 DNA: TGTGCCAGTTGCAAAGGGGGCGCGACACCCTACGAGCAGTACTTC. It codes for CASCKGGATPYEQYF.

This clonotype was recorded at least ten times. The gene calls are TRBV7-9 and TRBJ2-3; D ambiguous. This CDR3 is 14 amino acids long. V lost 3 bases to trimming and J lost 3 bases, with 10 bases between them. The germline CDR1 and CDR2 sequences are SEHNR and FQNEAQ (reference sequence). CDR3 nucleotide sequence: TGTGCCAGCAGCTTTCAACTGGGGACAGATACGCAGTATTTT. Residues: CASSFQLGTDTQYF.

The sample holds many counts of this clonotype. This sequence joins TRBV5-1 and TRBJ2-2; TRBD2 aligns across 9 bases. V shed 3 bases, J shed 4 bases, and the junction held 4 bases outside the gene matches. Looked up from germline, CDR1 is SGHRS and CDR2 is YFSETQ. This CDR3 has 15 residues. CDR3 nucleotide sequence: TGCGCCAGCAGCTCCGGGACTAGCATCACCGGGGAGCTGTTTTTT. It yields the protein CASSSGTSITGELFF.

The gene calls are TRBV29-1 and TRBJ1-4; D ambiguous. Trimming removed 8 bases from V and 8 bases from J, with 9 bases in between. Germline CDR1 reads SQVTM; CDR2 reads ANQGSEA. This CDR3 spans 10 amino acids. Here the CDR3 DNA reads TGCAGCCCTACTCGGGAAAAACTGTTTTTT. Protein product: CSPTREKLFF.

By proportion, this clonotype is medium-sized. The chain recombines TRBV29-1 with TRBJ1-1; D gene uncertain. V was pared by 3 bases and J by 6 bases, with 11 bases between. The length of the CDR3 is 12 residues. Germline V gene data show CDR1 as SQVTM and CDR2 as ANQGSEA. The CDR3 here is CSVEWNGAEAFF. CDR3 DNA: TGCAGCGTTGAGTGGAATGGTGCTGAAGCTTTCTTT.

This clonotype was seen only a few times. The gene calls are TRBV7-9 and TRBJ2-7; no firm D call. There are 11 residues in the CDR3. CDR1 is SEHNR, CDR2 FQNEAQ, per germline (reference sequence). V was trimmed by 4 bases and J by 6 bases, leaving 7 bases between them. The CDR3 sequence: CASSWTGEQYF. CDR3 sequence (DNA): TGTGCCAGCAGCTGGACGGGCGAGCAGTACTTC.

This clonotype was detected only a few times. CDR3 amino acids: CSARRTSGLSTGELFF. The DNA of the CDR3 is TGCAGTGCGCGGCGGACTAGCGGACTAAGCACCGGGGAGCTGTTTTTT. The V gene is TRBV20-1, the J gene TRBJ2-2, with TRBD2 identical over 10 bases. The V gene end was trimmed by 6 bases and the J gene end by 4 bases; junction bases not matched to a gene: 11. This CDR3 has 16 residues. The germline V gene encodes CDR1 DFQATT and CDR2 SNEGSKA (reference sequence).

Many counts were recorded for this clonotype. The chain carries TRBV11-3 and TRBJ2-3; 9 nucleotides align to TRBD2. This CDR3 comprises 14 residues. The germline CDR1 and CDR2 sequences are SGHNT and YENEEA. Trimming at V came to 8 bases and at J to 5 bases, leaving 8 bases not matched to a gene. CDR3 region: CASSASGVRDTQYF. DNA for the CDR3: TGTGCCAGCTCCGCTAGCGGGGTTAGAGATACGCAGTATTTT.

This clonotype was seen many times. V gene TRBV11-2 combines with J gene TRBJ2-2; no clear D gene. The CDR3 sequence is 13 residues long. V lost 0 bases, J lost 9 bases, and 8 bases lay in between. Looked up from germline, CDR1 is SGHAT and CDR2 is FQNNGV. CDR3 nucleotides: TGTGCCAGCAGCTTAGAGGCGGAACGGGAGCTGTTTTTT. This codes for CASSLEAERELFF.

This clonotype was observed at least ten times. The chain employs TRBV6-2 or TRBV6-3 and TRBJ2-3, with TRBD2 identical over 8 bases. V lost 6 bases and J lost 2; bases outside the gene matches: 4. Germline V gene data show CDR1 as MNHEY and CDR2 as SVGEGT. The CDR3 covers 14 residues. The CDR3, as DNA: TGTGCCAGCAGCCGGACTAGCCCCACAGATACGCAGTATTTT. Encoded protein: CASSRTSPTDTQYF.

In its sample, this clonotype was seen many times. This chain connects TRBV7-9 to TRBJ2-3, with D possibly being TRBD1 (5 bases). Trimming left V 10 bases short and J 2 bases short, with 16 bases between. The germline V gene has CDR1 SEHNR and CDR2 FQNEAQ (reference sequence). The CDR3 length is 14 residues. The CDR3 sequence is CANKGFNPTDTQYF. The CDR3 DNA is TGTGCCAACAAGGGGTTTAACCCCACAGATACGCAGTATTTT.

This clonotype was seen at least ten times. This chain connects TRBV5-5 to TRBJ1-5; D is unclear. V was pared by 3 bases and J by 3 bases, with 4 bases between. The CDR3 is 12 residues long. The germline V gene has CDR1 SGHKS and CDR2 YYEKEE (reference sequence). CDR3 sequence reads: CASSYPNQPQHF. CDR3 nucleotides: TGTGCCAGCAGCTACCCCAATCAGCCCCAGCATTTT.

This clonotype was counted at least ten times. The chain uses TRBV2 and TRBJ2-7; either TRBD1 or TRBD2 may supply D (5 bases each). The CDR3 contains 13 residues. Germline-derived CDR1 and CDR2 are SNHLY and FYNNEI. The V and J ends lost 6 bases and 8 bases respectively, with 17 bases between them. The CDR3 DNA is TGTGCCAGCAGCGACCCGGGGCCCGAGCAGCAGTACTTC. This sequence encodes CASSDPGPEQQYF.

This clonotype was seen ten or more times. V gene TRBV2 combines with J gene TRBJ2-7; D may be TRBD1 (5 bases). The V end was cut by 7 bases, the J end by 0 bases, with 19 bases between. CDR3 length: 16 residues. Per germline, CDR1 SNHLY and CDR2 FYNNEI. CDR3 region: CASTTPGQGSSYEQYF. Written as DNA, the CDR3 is TGTGCCAGCACCACCCCCGGGCAGGGCAGCTCCTACGAGCAGTACTTC.

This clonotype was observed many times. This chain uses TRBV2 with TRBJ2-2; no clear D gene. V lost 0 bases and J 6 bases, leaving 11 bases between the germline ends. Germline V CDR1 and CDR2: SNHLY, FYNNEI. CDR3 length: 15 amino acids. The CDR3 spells CASSEAGGVPGELFF. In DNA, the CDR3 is TGTGCCAGCAGTGAAGCGGGTGGGGTACCCGGGGAGCTGTTTTTT.

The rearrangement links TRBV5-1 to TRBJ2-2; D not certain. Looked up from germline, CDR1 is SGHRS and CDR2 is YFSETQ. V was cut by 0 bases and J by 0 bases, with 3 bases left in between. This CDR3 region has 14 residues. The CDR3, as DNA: TGCGCCAGCAGCTTGGCTCCGAACACCGGGGAGCTGTTTTTT. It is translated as CASSLAPNTGELFF.

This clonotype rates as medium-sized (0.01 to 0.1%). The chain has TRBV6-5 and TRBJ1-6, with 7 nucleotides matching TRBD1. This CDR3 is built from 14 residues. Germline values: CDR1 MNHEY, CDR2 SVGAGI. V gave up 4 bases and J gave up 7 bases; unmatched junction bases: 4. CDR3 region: CASSSPGGNSPLHF. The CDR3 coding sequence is TGTGCCAGCAGTTCCCCAGGGGGGAATTCACCCCTCCACTTT.

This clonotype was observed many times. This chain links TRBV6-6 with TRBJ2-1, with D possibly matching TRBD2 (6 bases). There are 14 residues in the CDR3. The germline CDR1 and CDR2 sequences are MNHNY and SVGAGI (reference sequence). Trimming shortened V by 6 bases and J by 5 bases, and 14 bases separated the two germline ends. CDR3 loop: CASRPGDGDNEQFF. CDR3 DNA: TGTGCCAGCAGACCGGGGGATGGGGACAATGAGCAGTTCTTC.

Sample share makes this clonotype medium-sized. CDR3 DNA: TGTGCCAGCAGTTTTTCAGGGGGCGCGTATGAGCAGTTCTTC. Protein sequence: CASSFSGGAYEQFF. The chain links TRBV12-3 or TRBV12-4 to TRBJ2-1; 8 positions match TRBD1. CDR3 length: 14 amino acids. V gave up 3 bases and J gave up 8 bases; unmatched junction bases: 6.

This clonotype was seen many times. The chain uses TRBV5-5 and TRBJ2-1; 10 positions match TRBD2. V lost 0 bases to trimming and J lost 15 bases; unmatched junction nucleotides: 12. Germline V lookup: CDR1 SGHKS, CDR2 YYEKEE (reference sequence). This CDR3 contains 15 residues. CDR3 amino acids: CASSLASGGSHRPFF. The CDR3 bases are TGTGCCAGCAGCTTGGCTAGCGGGGGATCCCACCGTCCGTTCTTC.

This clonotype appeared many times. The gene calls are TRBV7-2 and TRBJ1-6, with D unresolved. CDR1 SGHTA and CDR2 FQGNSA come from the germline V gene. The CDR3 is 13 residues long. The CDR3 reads CASGESYNSPLHF. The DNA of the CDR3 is TGTGCTAGCGGGGAATCCTATAATTCACCCCTCCACTTT. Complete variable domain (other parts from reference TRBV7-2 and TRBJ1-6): GAGVSQSPSNKVTEKGKDVELRCDPISGHTALYWYRQSLGQGLEFLIYFQGNSAPDKSGLPSDRFSAERTGGSVSTLTIQRTQQEDSAVYLCASGESYNSPLHFGNGTRLTVT.